The clone carrying this T cell receptor (beta chain) showed up many times. Antigen specificity is unknown. The data belong to a study of early T cells in non-severe SARS-CoV-2 infection. General study findings and limits: The VDJdb matching leaned toward anti-spike CD8 responses and overlooked private and CD4 specificities.

As part of library construction, unique molecular identifiers were attached to individual cDNA molecules. From the 5' RACE reads, TCRdb called clonotypes with MiXCR, one entry per CDR3 protein. The sample gives tens of thousands of distinct CDR3 sequences, approximately 5.1% of which show up once; under 5.5% is in the top ten. The sample here was whole blood, taken at baseline. The receptor's source is an adult who was a healthcare worker with PCR-confirmed SARS-CoV-2 infection or an uninfected control (not recorded which).

The CDR3 DNA is TGCGCCAGCAGCTTAAGCGGGTACAATGAGCAGTTCTTC. Protein product: CASSLSGYNEQFF. The chain has TRBV5-1 and TRBJ2-1, with a possible D match to TRBD2 (6 bases). CDR1 SGHRS and CDR2 YFSETQ come from the germline V gene. The germline V and J ends were trimmed by 2 bases and 4 bases, with 7 bases remaining between them. The CDR3 has 13 residues.